The 27 T cell receptor beta chains reported below all come from one sample, sequenced in a study of cytomegalovirus exposure and HLA in healthy donors. The study ran its PCR with 60 Vbeta and 13 Jbeta primers. Measured with immunoSEQ multiplex PCR; TCRdb has only the in-frame clones, and not every one. The table includes some 180,000 clones, 60% to 85% detected once. The sequencing input was PBMCs. The receptors originated from a male donor in good health and CMV-seronegative.

The chain is built from TRBV6-5 and TRBJ1-6; 9 nucleotides match TRBD1. Germline V gene sequence: CDR1 MNHEY, CDR2 SVGAGI. CDR3 length: 15 residues. V dropped 5 bases and J dropped 5; count of bases not matched to a gene: 4. This chain's CDR3 is CASSRGTGNNSPLHF. The CDR3 DNA is TGTGCCAGCAGTAGGGGGACAGGGAATAATTCACCCCTCCACTTT.

The chain carries TRBV5-6 and TRBJ2-2; 11 bases agree with TRBD1. The CDR3 contains 15 residues. Germline CDR1 is SGHDT and CDR2 is YYEEEE. V lost 6 bases and J lost 7; bases outside the gene matches: 8. CDR3 in amino acids: CASTFGTGGFGELFF. Here the CDR3 DNA reads TGTGCCAGCACCTTTGGGACAGGGGGATTCGGGGAGCTGTTTTTT. Filled out from reference TRBV5-6 and TRBJ2-2, the complete variable domain reads DAGVTQSPTHLIKTRGQQVTLRCSPKSGHDTVSWYQQALGQGPQFIFQYYEEEERQRGNFPDRFSGHQFPNYSSELNVNALLLGDSALYLCASTFGTGGFGELFFGEGSRLTVL.

In its sample, this clone was seen once. The CDR3 loop is CAWSSSGLADTQYF. CDR3 DNA: TGTGCCTGGAGTTCCTCGGGTCTAGCAGATACGCAGTATTTT. This sequence joins TRBV30 and TRBJ2-3, with D uncertain. Germline V gene data show CDR1 as GTSNPN and CDR2 as SVGIG (reference sequence). This CDR3 comprises 14 residues. V gave up 2 bases and J gave up 4 bases, with 13 bases separating them.

This clone appeared a few times. The V and J genes are TRBV6-1 and TRBJ2-7; D gene ambiguous. Germline-derived CDR1 and CDR2 are MNHNS and SASEGT. This CDR3 region has 10 residues. The V gene lost 4 bases and the J gene lost 7 bases, with 5 bases spanning the gap. The CDR3 reads CASSVYEQYF. In DNA, the CDR3 is TGTGCCAGCAGTGTTTATGAGCAGTACTTC.

The chain uses TRBV6-1 and TRBJ1-1, with D tentatively TRBD1 (5 bases). The CDR3 runs 15 residues. V lost 1 base to trimming and J lost 0 bases, with 9 bases between them. CDR1 MNHNS and CDR2 SASEGT come from the germline V gene. Here the CDR3 DNA reads TGTGCCAGCAGTGAAGTCGGGGGTATGAACACTGAAGCTTTCTTT. This encodes CASSEVGGMNTEAFF.

The chain is built from TRBV6-5 and TRBJ1-1, with 8 bases that match TRBD1. From germline, CDR1 is MNHEY and CDR2 SVGAGI. The trim removed 6 bases at V and 6 bases at J, leaving 6 bases unmatched. This CDR3 spans 13 amino acids. The CDR3 loop reads CASSGTGWAEAFF. The CDR3 DNA follows: TGTGCCAGCAGCGGGACAGGATGGGCTGAAGCTTTCTTT.

The chain carries TRBV9 and TRBJ2-5; tentatively, D is TRBD2 (6 bases). The CDR3 sequence is 14 residues long. In germline, CDR1 is SGDLS, CDR2 YYNGEE. The V and J ends lost 0 bases and 5 bases respectively, with 11 bases between them. CDR3 loop: CASSVAGRRETQYF. The DNA of the CDR3 is TGTGCCAGCAGCGTAGCCGGGAGAAGGGAGACCCAGTACTTC.

The chain is built from TRBV30 and TRBJ1-6; possibly TRBD1 for D (6 bases). V shed 2 bases and J shed 7 bases, with 18 bases lying between them. The germline CDR1 and CDR2 sequences are GTSNPN and SVGIG (reference sequence). The CDR3 is 16 amino acids. The CDR3: CAWSIGSGRGNSPLHF. CDR3 nucleotide sequence: TGTGCCTGGAGTATTGGTTCGGGCAGGGGAAATTCACCCCTCCACTTT.

The chain recombines TRBV28 with TRBJ1-2; D perhaps matches TRBD1 (5 bases). Trimming removed 3 bases at V and 4 bases at J, with 18 bases between. Per germline, CDR1 MDHEN and CDR2 SYDVKM. This CDR3 region has 16 residues. The CDR3 DNA reads as TGTGCCAGCAGTTTTGAAGACTCCGGGGGTTCCTATGGCTACACCTTC. Protein: CASSFEDSGGSYGYTF.

As for this clone: The junction departs from germline at one end; a sequencing error may be responsible. The genes are TRBV11-2 and TRBJ1-1; D unclear. This CDR3 has 13 amino acids. The germline V gene has CDR1 SGHAT and CDR2 FQNNGV. This CDR3 reads CASSLGQRPEAFF. The CDR3 nucleotides read TGTGCCAGCAGCTTAGGGCAGAGGCCTGAGGCTTTCTTT. Supplemented by reference TRBV11-2 and TRBJ1-1, the full variable domain reads EAGVAQSPRYKIIEKRQSVAFWCNPISGHATLYWYQQILGQGPKLLIQFQNNGVVDDSQLPKDRFSAERLKGVDSTLKIQPAKLEDSAVYLCASSLGQRPEAFFGQGTRLTVV.

The chain couples TRBV9 to TRBJ1-1; D is ambiguous. This CDR3 is 13 amino acids long. The V gene's germline CDR1 is SGDLS and CDR2 YYNGEE. V gave up 4 bases and J gave up 11 bases, with 18 bases separating them. The CDR3 here is CASSLDSREAAFF. The DNA for the CDR3 is TGTGCCAGCAGCTTAGATTCCCGGGAGGCTGCTTTCTTT.

The genes are TRBV27 and TRBJ1-1; tentative D call: TRBD1 (6 bases). Trimming took 7 bases from V and 5 from J, leaving 20 bases between them. The CDR3 contains 15 residues. Germline V gene data show CDR1 as MNHEY and CDR2 as SMNVEV (reference sequence). In nucleotides, the CDR3 is TGTGCCAGCACGCTCTCGGCTGGGGGGGCAACTGAAGCTTTCTTT. It specifies CASTLSAGGATEAFF.

The chain carries TRBV30 and TRBJ2-1, with D unresolved. The germline V and J ends were trimmed by 0 bases and 5 bases, with 5 bases remaining between them. The CDR3 has 12 amino acids. Germline V lookup: CDR1 GTSNPN, CDR2 SVGIG (reference sequence). CDR3 sequence: CAWSVADNEQFF. The CDR3 region has the DNA TGTGCCTGGAGTGTAGCCGACAATGAGCAGTTCTTC.

Only one count was recorded for this clone. The V gene is TRBV30, the J gene TRBJ2-7; the D gene is possibly TRBD1 (6 bases). The CDR3 extends over 12 amino acids. CDR1 is GTSNPN and CDR2 is SVGIG in the germline V gene (reference sequence). V was trimmed by 5 bases and J by 4 bases, leaving 12 bases between them. The chain's CDR3 is CAWAGQGYEQYF. The CDR3 DNA reads as TGTGCCTGGGCTGGGCAGGGGTACGAGCAGTACTTC.

This chain connects TRBV19 to TRBJ1-5; D is uncertain. The V gene's germline CDR1 is LNHDA and CDR2 SQIVND (reference sequence). This CDR3 has 15 amino acids. V was cut by 3 bases and J by 3 bases, with 12 bases left in between. CDR3 protein: CASSIVWRPNQPQHF. CDR3 nucleotide sequence: TGTGCCAGTAGTATCGTATGGCGGCCCAATCAGCCCCAGCATTTT.

This clone was picked up a small number of times. V is TRBV5-1 and J is TRBJ1-1; TRBD1 aligns across 9 bases. The CDR3 has 15 amino acids. Germline V gene lookup returns CDR1 SGHRS and CDR2 YFSETQ. V dropped 0 bases and J dropped 7; count of bases not matched to a gene: 7. The CDR3 nucleotides are TGCGCCAGCAGCTTGGTAGGACAGGGGAATAGTGAAGCTTTCTTT. It encodes CASSLVGQGNSEAFF.

The rearrangement links TRBV28 to TRBJ2-3, with TRBD1 matching over 10 bases. V lost 6 bases to trimming and J lost 6 bases; unmatched junction nucleotides: 6. Germline V gene lookup returns CDR1 MDHEN and CDR2 SYDVKM. The CDR3 runs to 14 residues. This CDR3 is CASSPGTGVDTQYF. The CDR3 DNA follows: TGTGCCAGCAGCCCCGGGACAGGGGTTGATACGCAGTATTTT.

The chain joins TRBV5-1 to TRBJ1-4; 8 bases align to TRBD1. Germline CDR1 reads SGHRS; CDR2 reads YFSETQ. Unmatched junction bases numbered 19, after V lost 4 bases and J lost 11 bases. The CDR3 length is 17 residues. In nucleotides, the CDR3 is TGCGCCAGCAGCCCCCAATCATCAGGGGGCCGGACGTCCAAACTGTTTTTT. Translating it yields CASSPQSSGGRTSKLFF.

The chain links TRBV19 to TRBJ2-1, with 8 bases identical to TRBD2. Germline loops: CDR1 LNHDA, CDR2 SQIVND (reference sequence). CDR3 length: 16 residues. Trimming at V came to 0 bases and at J to 5 bases, leaving 6 bases not matched to a gene. The CDR3 region is CASSIDLGLANNEQFF. The CDR3 bases are TGTGCCAGTAGTATAGATCTTGGACTAGCCAACAATGAGCAGTTCTTC. Combining the CDR3 with reference TRBV19 and TRBJ2-1 gives the whole variable domain DGGITQSPKYLFRKEGQNVTLSCEQNLNHDAMYWYRQDPGQGLRLIYYSQIVNDFQKGDIAEGYSVSREKKESFPLTVTSAQKNPTAFYLCASSIDLGLANNEQFFGPGTRLTVL.

This clone was counted a single time. The rearrangement uses TRBV6-5 and TRBJ2-1, with D maybe TRBD2 (6 bases). This CDR3 contains 14 residues. The germline V gene has CDR1 MNHEY and CDR2 SVGAGI. With 4 bases removed from V and 5 bases from J, the gap between germline ends came to 12 bases. The CDR3 reads CASSSSGGHNEQFF. CDR3 coding DNA: TGTGCCAGCAGTTCCTCCGGGGGACACAATGAGCAGTTCTTC.

Concerning this clone: An end of the junction does not agree with germline; a read error may underlie this. The J gene is TRBJ2-1, the V gene TRBV6-4, with 10 bases aligning to TRBD1. The CDR3 is 15 residues long. Germline values: CDR1 MRHNA, CDR2 SNTAGT. CDR3 in DNA: TGTGCCAGCAGCGACTGGACAGGGGGACGCAATGAGCAGTTCTTC. Its protein product is CASSDWTGGRNEQFF.

This chain joins TRBV6-5 and TRBJ1-3; D gene uncertain. V lost 5 bases to trimming and J lost 4 bases, with 12 bases between them. The CDR3 extends over 14 amino acids. Germline V CDR1 and CDR2: MNHEY, SVGAGI. The CDR3 sequence: CASSPAGTGNTIYF. The CDR3 coding sequence is TGTGCCAGCAGTCCGGCAGGAACGGGAAACACCATATATTTT.

The V and J genes are TRBV27 and TRBJ1-2; 7 bases map to TRBD1. Trimming took 0 bases from V and 4 from J; bases not matched to a gene: 5. In germline, CDR1 is MNHEY, CDR2 SMNVEV (reference sequence). The CDR3 runs to 15 residues. Written as DNA, the CDR3 is TGTGCCAGCAGTTTATCAGGGGGCGGTAGCTATGGCTACACCTTC. Translation: CASSLSGGGSYGYTF.

The DNA for the CDR3 is TGTGCCGAACAGGGGGTGAGGCAGCCCCAGCATTTT. Protein product: CAEQGVRQPQHF. The chain has TRBV28 and TRBJ1-5; TRBD1 agrees at 8 bases. The CDR3 has 12 amino acids. With V trimmed by 11 bases and J by 7 bases, 7 bases remained unmatched. From germline, CDR1 is MDHEN and CDR2 SYDVKM. Full variable domain (outside the CDR3, taken from reference TRBV28 and TRBJ1-5): DVKVTQSSRYLVKRTGEKVFLECVQDMDHENMFWYRQDPGLGLRLIYFSYDVKMKEKGDIPEGYSVSREKKERFSLILESASTNQTSMYLCAEQGVRQPQHFGDGTRLSIL.

The chain links TRBV5-1 to TRBJ2-7; tentatively, D is TRBD2 (6 bases). This CDR3 region has 14 residues. Trimming removed 2 bases at V and 4 bases at J, with 13 bases between. Germline loops: CDR1 SGHRS, CDR2 YFSETQ. The CDR3 here is CASSFPGGSYEQYF. The CDR3 DNA reads as TGCGCCAGCAGCTTTCCCGGGGGATCGTACGAGCAGTACTTC.

The chain carries TRBV28 and TRBJ2-7; possibly TRBD1 for D (5 bases). The CDR3 loop spans 14 amino acids. Per the germline V gene, CDR1 is MDHEN and CDR2 is SYDVKM. V shed 5 bases and J shed 4 bases, with 15 bases lying between them. The CDR3 nucleotides are TGTGCCAGCAGTACAACAGGCCGGGTTTACGAGCAGTACTTC. Its protein product is CASSTTGRVYEQYF.

Concerning this clone itself: The sample has other DNA sequences that encode this CDR3 too. The J gene is TRBJ2-7, the V gene TRBV5-1; TRBD1 agrees at 9 bases. Trimming cost V 1 base and J 2 bases; bases outside gene matches: 1. Germline-derived CDR1 and CDR2 are SGHRS and YFSETQ. The CDR3 has 14 amino acids. CDR3 residues: CASSLRDRAYEQYF. The DNA of the CDR3 is TGCGCCAGCAGCTTGCGGGACAGGGCCTACGAGCAGTACTTC.